The next 24 T cell receptor beta chains were all read from a single sample in a study of T-cell reconstitution after alpha-beta-depleted transplantation in children. The TCRbeta library incorporated unique molecular identifiers. TCRdb called the PCR reads again in MiXCR, with one record for every CDR3 protein. This table has 700,000 or so distinct CDR3 sequences, around 13% appearing once. The sample consisted of PBMCs, taken before TCRalphabeta/CD19-depleted stem cell transplant. The source is a girl between 2 and 10 years old with congenital amegakaryocytic thrombocytopenia, due to receive a stem cell transplant.

The rearrangement uses TRBV20-1 and TRBJ2-3; TRBD2 agrees at 9 bases. The trim removed 5 bases at V and 6 bases at J, leaving 15 bases unmatched. This CDR3 has 16 amino acids. The germline gives CDR1 DFQATT, CDR2 SNEGSKA (reference sequence). The CDR3 DNA follows: TGCAGTGCTCGTCCCCCCGGGACTAGCATTTGGGATACGCAGTATTTT. Its protein is CSARPPGTSIWDTQYF.

This clonotype was recorded at least ten times. The rearrangement uses TRBV10-3 and TRBJ2-7; no definite D call. V was clipped by 3 bases and J by 4 bases, with 7 bases between them. Looked up from germline, CDR1 is ENHRY and CDR2 is SYGVKD. The CDR3 has 12 residues. This CDR3 is CAISDVGYEQYF. The CDR3, as DNA: TGTGCCATCAGTGACGTCGGGTACGAGCAGTACTTC.

This clonotype has just a few counts. The chain joins TRBV14 to TRBJ2-3, with D hard to call. The CDR3 runs 13 residues. V shed 2 bases and J shed 4 bases, with 7 bases lying between them. Germline CDR1 is SGHDN and CDR2 is FVKESK. For the CDR3, the DNA is TGTGCCAGCAGCCAACTGTCGGCAGATACGCAGTATTTT. Translation gives CASSQLSADTQYF.

This clonotype was seen more than once but under ten times. The chain is built from TRBV5-1 and TRBJ2-1; 7 nucleotides agree with TRBD1. CDR3 length equals 15 residues. Trimming removed 4 bases from V and 10 bases from J; junction bases left unmatched: 14. CDR1 and CDR2 (germline): SGHRS, YFSETQ. The CDR3 DNA sequence: TGCGCCAGCAGCGGACCACAGGGGCTACGGAGCGAGCAGTTCTTC. Translated, it gives CASSGPQGLRSEQFF.

This clonotype was seen many times. DNA of the CDR3: TGTGCCAGCAGTCGCAGCCAGGGTAGCTTTGTCAATGAGCAGTTCTTC. Translation: CASSRSQGSFVNEQFF. The gene calls are TRBV6-1 and TRBJ2-1, with D possibly TRBD1 on 5 matching bases. V lost 5 bases, J lost 6 bases, and 20 bases lay in between. Germline CDR1 and CDR2: MNHNS and SASEGT. This CDR3 region has 16 residues.

The V and J genes are TRBV5-1 and TRBJ2-2; D is undetermined. Germline V gene sequence: CDR1 SGHRS, CDR2 YFSETQ. Trimming took off 1 base at V and 2 bases at J, with 9 bases between the two ends. The CDR3 is 15 residues long. CDR3 residues: CASSLILTNTGELFF. Here the CDR3 DNA reads TGCGCCAGCAGCTTGATTTTGACTAACACCGGGGAGCTGTTTTTT. Combining the CDR3 with reference TRBV5-1 and TRBJ2-2 gives the whole variable domain KAGVTQTPRYLIKTRGQQVTLSCSPISGHRSVSWYQQTPGQGLQFLFEYFSETQRNKGNFPGRFSGRQFSNSRSEMNVSTLELGDSALYLCASSLILTNTGELFFGEGSRLTVL.

In this sample, this clonotype turned up many times. The chain employs TRBV5-1 and TRBJ2-5, with 10 bases lining up with TRBD2. After removal of 4 bases from V and 1 base from J, the junction contained 1 base not matched to a gene. Germline V CDR1 and CDR2: SGHRS, YFSETQ. The CDR3 is 14 residues long. CDR3 DNA sequence: TGCGCCAGCAGCGTAGCGGGAGGCCAAGAGACCCAGTACTTC. Residues: CASSVAGGQETQYF.

This clonotype was recorded at least ten times. The gene calls are TRBV5-1 and TRBJ2-7, with unresolved D. CDR3 size: 14 residues. CDR1 and CDR2 (germline): SGHRS, YFSETQ. Trimming removed 0 bases from V and 0 bases from J, with 7 bases in between. The CDR3 nucleotides are TGCGCCAGCAGCTTGGATGTCTCCTCCTACGAGCAGTACTTC. It codes for CASSLDVSSYEQYF. Complete variable domain (other parts from reference TRBV5-1 and TRBJ2-7): KAGVTQTPRYLIKTRGQQVTLSCSPISGHRSVSWYQQTPGQGLQFLFEYFSETQRNKGNFPGRFSGRQFSNSRSEMNVSTLELGDSALYLCASSLDVSSYEQYFGPGTRLTVT.

This clonotype showed up just a few times. The chain employs TRBV6-1 and TRBJ1-1; D is uncertain. V dropped 6 bases and J dropped 0 bases, with 11 bases sitting between them. The CDR3 is made up of 14 amino acids. CDR1 and CDR2 (germline): MNHNS, SASEGT. The CDR3 bases are TGTGCCAGCAGGGCGACCCCTATGAACACTGAAGCTTTCTTT. It codes for CASRATPMNTEAFF.

The rearrangement links TRBV19 to TRBJ2-1; no clear D. Looked up from germline, CDR1 is LNHDA and CDR2 is SQIVND (reference sequence). The CDR3 is 17 residues long. V shed 5 bases and J shed 0 bases, with 17 bases lying between them. The CDR3 loop is CASSPQRRRSSYNEQFF. DNA of the CDR3: TGTGCCAGTAGTCCTCAAAGACGCAGGAGCTCCTACAATGAGCAGTTCTTC.

The V call is TRBV2, the J call TRBJ2-7; D is undetermined. Germline V gene sequence: CDR1 SNHLY, CDR2 FYNNEI. Trimming stripped 7 bases from V and 2 bases from J, with 9 bases between. The CDR3 extends over 12 amino acids. The CDR3 protein is CASTALPYEQYF. CDR3 bases: TGTGCCAGCACCGCATTACCCTACGAGCAGTACTTC.

Only a few counts were recorded for this clonotype. CDR3 nucleotide sequence: TGTGCCAGCACGACAGGGGCAAGTTACGAGCAGTACTTC. This gives the protein CASTTGASYEQYF. The rearrangement links TRBV12-3 or TRBV12-4 to TRBJ2-7; 8 bases line up with TRBD1. CDR3 length: 13 residues. V dropped 7 bases and J dropped 4; count of bases not matched to a gene: 6.

The table lists this clonotype with many counts. The CDR3 nucleotides read TGTGCCATCAGCCCGGATGCTAGAACGAACACCGGGGAGCTGTTTTTT. Its translation: CAISPDARTNTGELFF. V gene TRBV10-3 combines with J gene TRBJ2-2; no reliable D call. There are 16 residues in the CDR3. CDR1 is ENHRY and CDR2 is SYGVKD in the germline V gene. The V and J ends lost 6 bases and 0 bases respectively, with 14 bases between them.

This chain links TRBV14 with TRBJ2-2, with 10 bases matching TRBD2. The CDR3 consists of 19 residues. J lost 4 bases, V lost 1 base, and 12 bases had no gene match. CDR1 is SGHDN, CDR2 FVKESK, per germline. The CDR3 is CASSQVPSGSWESTGELFF. As DNA, the CDR3 is TGTGCCAGCAGCCAAGTCCCTAGCGGGAGTTGGGAGAGCACCGGGGAGCTGTTTTTT.

V and J are TRBV6-2 or TRBV6-3 and TRBJ1-1; D unclear. This CDR3 has 11 amino acids. Deletions cut 10 bases from V and 10 bases from J, with 16 bases between. The V gene's germline CDR1 is MNHEY and CDR2 SVGEGT. The CDR3 nucleotides read TGTGCCACTGTGTCTTCGGAAAGAGCTTTCTTT. Its translation: CATVSSERAFF.

CDR3: CASSPEPNEKLFF. The CDR3, as DNA: TGTGCCAGCAGCCCAGAACCTAATGAAAAACTGTTTTTT. V usage is TRBV7-9 and J usage is TRBJ1-4; D is ambiguous. CDR1 and CDR2 from the germline V gene are SEHNR and FQNEAQ (reference sequence). Trimming cost V 5 bases and J 3 bases, with 7 bases left between them. The CDR3 runs to 13 residues.

CDR3 nucleotide sequence: TGCGCCAGCAGCCTTCCCCGGGAGACCAGCAATGAGCAGTTCTTC. This encodes CASSLPRETSNEQFF. The V gene is TRBV5-1, the J gene TRBJ2-1, with a tentative D call TRBD2 (6 bases). CDR1 is SGHRS, CDR2 YFSETQ, per germline. This CDR3 spans 15 amino acids. V was shortened by 4 bases and J by 6 bases, with 17 bases between the two germline ends.

The rearrangement uses TRBV20-1 and TRBJ1-2; D call uncertain. Trimming stripped 2 bases from V and 5 bases from J, with 12 bases between. The germline V gene encodes CDR1 DFQATT and CDR2 SNEGSKA (reference sequence). There are 13 residues in the CDR3. CDR3 DNA: TGCAGTGCTAGACGTCCCGTGGGGTATGGCTACACCTTC. This encodes CSARRPVGYGYTF.

This clonotype was observed a handful of times. The rearrangement links TRBV15 to TRBJ2-7; 15 positions match TRBD2. This CDR3 has 16 residues. The J segment lost 4 bases and the V segment lost 0 bases, leaving 1 base of the junction unmatched. In germline, CDR1 is LNHNV, CDR2 YYDKDF (reference sequence). CDR3 in amino acids: CATSRDGLAGGYEQYF. CDR3 sequence (DNA): TGTGCCACCAGCAGAGATGGACTAGCGGGAGGGTACGAGCAGTACTTC.

This clonotype occurred many times. The chain couples TRBV20-1 to TRBJ1-1; D is perhaps TRBD1 (5 bases). V shed 3 bases and J shed 4 bases, with 15 bases lying between them. The length of the CDR3 is 14 residues. The germline gives CDR1 DFQATT, CDR2 SNEGSKA (reference sequence). CDR3 nucleotides: TGCAGTGCTAGGGCTGCAGGGAGCCCCACTGAAGCTTTCTTT. As protein: CSARAAGSPTEAFF.

There are many counts of this clonotype. The genes are TRBV20-1 and TRBJ2-1; TRBD2 matches 8 bases. V lost 3 bases and J lost 0; bases outside the gene matches: 7. The CDR3 has 16 residues. Germline CDR1 is DFQATT and CDR2 is SNEGSKA (reference sequence). The CDR3 DNA reads as TGCAGTGCTAGTGGGGTAGCGGGGAGCTCCTACAATGAGCAGTTCTTC. Protein sequence: CSASGVAGSSYNEQFF.

This clonotype has at least ten counts. V is TRBV24-1 and J is TRBJ2-3; D may be TRBD1 (5 bases). The CDR3 has 18 amino acids. The germline gives CDR1 KGHDR, CDR2 SFDVKD. V lost 0 bases to trimming and J lost 4 bases, with 19 bases between them. The CDR3 DNA is TGTGCCACCAGTGATTTGGAGTTAGAGGACATAAGTTCAGATACGCAGTATTTT. Amino acid sequence: CATSDLELEDISSDTQYF.

With regard to this clonotype: A much larger clone differs from this one at a single base, so this may be a read error. The chain couples TRBV7-2 to TRBJ2-1; D is unclear. The germline CDR1 and CDR2 sequences are SGHTA and FQGNSA. This CDR3 is built from 15 residues. CDR3 loop: CASSLNYSPYNERFF. The CDR3 nucleotides are TGTGCCAGCAGCTTAAACTACTCCCCCTACAATGAGCGGTTCTTC.

This clonotype was recorded at least ten times. The chain employs TRBV18 and TRBJ2-1; D not resolved. The CDR3 runs to 14 residues. Trimming shortened V by 6 bases and J by 1 base, and 10 bases separated the two germline ends. Looked up from germline, CDR1 is KGHSH and CDR2 is LQKENI. The CDR3 DNA sequence: TGTGCCAGCTCCCACCGGGCGTCCTACAATGAGCAGTTCTTC. Translated: CASSHRASYNEQFF.